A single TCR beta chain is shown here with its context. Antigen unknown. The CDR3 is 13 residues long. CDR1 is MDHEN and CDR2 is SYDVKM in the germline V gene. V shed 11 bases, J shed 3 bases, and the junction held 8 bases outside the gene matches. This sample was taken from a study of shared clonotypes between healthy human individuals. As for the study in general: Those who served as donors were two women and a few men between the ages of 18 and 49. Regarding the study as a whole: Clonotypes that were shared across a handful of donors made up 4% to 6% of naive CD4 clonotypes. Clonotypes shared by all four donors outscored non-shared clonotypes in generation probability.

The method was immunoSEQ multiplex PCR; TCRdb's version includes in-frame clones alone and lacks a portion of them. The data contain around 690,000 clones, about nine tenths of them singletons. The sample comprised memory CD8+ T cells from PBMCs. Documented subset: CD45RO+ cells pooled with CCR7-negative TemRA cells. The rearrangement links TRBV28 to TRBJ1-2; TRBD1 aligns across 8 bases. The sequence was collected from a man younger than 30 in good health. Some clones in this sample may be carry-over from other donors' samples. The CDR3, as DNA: TGTGCCTGCGTGGACAGGGTCGACTATGGCTACACCTTC. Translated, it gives CACVDRVDYGYTF.